This T cell receptor beta chain was found in a study of blood T cell repertoires in COVID-19. Study as a whole: Researchers got acute and convalescent COVID-19 samples from the United States, Italy and Spain.

The repertoire was sequenced with immunoSEQ multiplex PCR; TCRdb's copy has only in-frame clones and lacks some. The table includes under 150,000 clones, around 81% detected once. V lost 6 bases, J lost 8 bases, and 8 bases stayed unmatched. The CDR3 length is 13 residues. Sequenced material: peripheral blood. The rearrangement joins TRBV12-3 or TRBV12-4 to TRBJ2-3, with 7 bases matching TRBD2. This sequence originates from a woman between 40 and 50 years old with active or convalescent COVID-19. Here the CDR3 DNA reads TGTGCCAGCAGACACGGTCCGGGAGGTACGCAGTATTTT. Its protein product is CASRHGPGGTQYF.